The 31 T cell receptor beta chains below were found in one sample sequenced in a study of molecular identifiers for immune sequencing clone quantification. One entry per CDR3 protein, called by TCRdb with MiXCR from the PCR reads. The sample has about 640,000 distinct CDR3 sequences; less than 20% are singletons. Sample: naive CD8+ T cells from blood, with Jurkat cell RNA spiked in. Subset specified: FACS-sorted CD8+CD4-CCR7+CD45RA+ naive T cells. The receptors derive from a human donor in good health. Some libraries in this study had Jurkat cell RNA spiked in.

This clonotype was detected ten times or more. The V call is TRBV28, the J call TRBJ2-3, with 7 bases aligning to TRBD2. Germline CDR1 MDHEN, CDR2 SYDVKM. V lost 4 bases and J lost 2; bases outside the gene matches: 3. There are 14 residues in the CDR3. CDR3 region: CASSWSGITDTQYF. CDR3 coding DNA: TGTGCCAGCAGTTGGAGCGGGATCACAGATACGCAGTATTTT.

This clonotype occurred many times. Written as DNA, the CDR3 is TGCGCCAGCAGCCAAGTGAAGGGGGTGTTCTACGAGCAGTACTTC. As protein: CASSQVKGVFYEQYF. This chain connects TRBV4-1 to TRBJ2-7; perhaps TRBD1 as D (6 bases). CDR1 and CDR2 (germline): MGHRA, YSYEKL. V shed 1 base and J shed 3 bases, with 13 bases lying between them. The CDR3 has 15 amino acids.

This clonotype turned up a few times. The chain uses TRBV6-6 and TRBJ2-5; TRBD1 might be the D (6 bases). The CDR3 loop spans 15 amino acids. In germline, CDR1 is MNHNY, CDR2 SVGAGI (reference sequence). With 0 bases removed from V and 7 bases from J, the gap between germline ends came to 15 bases. The CDR3 coding sequence is TGTGCCAGCAGTTACTCGTTACAGGGTGAGGGGACCCAGTACTTC. Translating gives CASSYSLQGEGTQYF.

This clonotype was observed at least ten times. This rearrangement joins TRBV12-5 to TRBJ2-7; D not resolved. Germline loops: CDR1 LGHNT, CDR2 FRNRAP. The CDR3 length is 12 residues. Trimming took 5 bases from V and 6 from J, leaving 11 bases between them. CDR3 amino acids: CASGPLGPEQYF. CDR3 DNA: TGTGCTAGTGGTCCCCTTGGGCCCGAGCAGTACTTC.

The CDR3 loop reads CASSTRAASSYEQYF. The CDR3, as DNA: TGTGCCAGCAGTACCCGGGCCGCGAGCTCCTACGAGCAGTACTTC. This sequence joins TRBV6-5 and TRBJ2-7, with D uncertain. The CDR3 consists of 15 residues. V shed 5 bases and J shed 0 bases, with 14 bases lying between them. Per the germline V gene, CDR1 is MNHEY and CDR2 is SVGAGI.

This clonotype showed up many times. This chain connects TRBV20-1 to TRBJ1-6; 8 bases match TRBD1. Germline V gene data show CDR1 as DFQATT and CDR2 as SNEGSKA (reference sequence). The CDR3 consists of 13 residues. V gave up 4 bases and J gave up 8 bases; unmatched junction bases: 4. The CDR3 reads CSATDRADSPLHF. The CDR3 DNA reads TGCAGTGCTACGGACAGGGCGGATTCACCCCTCCACTTT.

This clonotype came up a few times. The chain combines TRBV6-2 or TRBV6-3 with TRBJ2-2; no firm D call. This CDR3 has 16 amino acids. Looked up from germline, CDR1 is MNHEY and CDR2 is SVGEGT. V was cut by 4 bases and J by 1 base, with 13 bases left in between. CDR3 region: CASSSPGIGNTGELFF. The CDR3 DNA is TGTGCCAGCAGTTCCCCAGGAATCGGGAACACCGGGGAGCTGTTTTTT.

This clonotype was counted at least ten times. The chain combines TRBV7-6 with TRBJ2-7; D remains ambiguous. V was cut by 1 base and J by 4 bases, with 11 bases left in between. Germline V gives CDR1 SGHVS, CDR2 FNYEAQ. The CDR3 contains 14 residues. The DNA of the CDR3 is TGTGCCAGCAGCTTAGTGGCCGGTGGGTACGAGCAGTACTTC. Protein sequence: CASSLVAGGYEQYF.

This clonotype was seen at least ten times. The chain is built from TRBV2 and TRBJ2-5; 10 positions agree with TRBD2. V was pared by 4 bases and J by 4 bases, with 6 bases of the junction left unmatched. The CDR3 has 15 residues. Germline CDR1 reads SNHLY; CDR2 reads FYNNEI. The CDR3 protein is CASSAVAGGGETQYF. The CDR3 DNA sequence: TGTGCCAGCAGTGCGGTAGCGGGGGGCGGAGAGACCCAGTACTTC.

CDR3 region: CASSVVSGPWNEQFF. The CDR3 DNA reads as TGTGCCAGCAGCGTAGTTTCTGGGCCGTGGAATGAGCAGTTCTTC. The rearrangement joins TRBV9 to TRBJ2-1; D unclear. Per the germline V gene, CDR1 is SGDLS and CDR2 is YYNGEE. V lost 0 bases to trimming and J lost 7 bases, with 14 bases between them. The CDR3 is 15 amino acids.

This clonotype was found many times. The chain combines TRBV18 with TRBJ2-3; D is uncertain. The CDR3 length is 12 residues. The ends were cut back, 2 bases at V and 6 bases at J, with 6 bases in the middle. The germline gives CDR1 KGHSH, CDR2 LQKENI. CDR3 DNA: TGTGCCAGCTCACCAGCGGAGGATACGCAGTATTTT. Encoded protein: CASSPAEDTQYF.

This clonotype was counted ten times or more. The genes are TRBV16 and TRBJ1-2; a weak D match, TRBD1 (5 bases). The V gene lost 4 bases and the J gene lost 4 bases, with 7 bases spanning the gap. The germline V gene encodes CDR1 KGHSY and CDR2 FQNENV. The CDR3 covers 12 residues. CDR3 in DNA: TGTGCCAGCAGCCCCGACAGCTATGGCTACACCTTC. Translating gives CASSPDSYGYTF. The whole variable domain, remainder taken from reference TRBV16 and TRBJ1-2, is GEEVAQTPKHLVRGEGQKAKLYCAPIKGHSYVFWYQQVLKNEFKFLISFQNENVFDETGMPKERFSAKCLPNSPCSLEIQATKLEDSAVYFCASSPDSYGYTFGSGTRLTVV.

This chain links TRBV12-3 or TRBV12-4 with TRBJ1-1; TRBD1 aligns across 10 bases. The CDR3 loop spans 16 amino acids. V shed 2 bases, J shed 5 bases, and the junction held 8 bases outside the gene matches. The CDR3 DNA sequence: TGTGCCAGCAGTTTAAGGTTCGGACAGGGGGATACTGAAGCTTTCTTT. As protein: CASSLRFGQGDTEAFF.

This clonotype showed up many times. The chain joins TRBV4-1 to TRBJ2-2, with D maybe TRBD1 (6 bases). In germline, CDR1 is MGHRA, CDR2 YSYEKL. Deletions cut 6 bases from V and 4 bases from J, with 12 bases between. The CDR3 extends over 14 amino acids. CDR3 DNA: TGCGCCAGCAGTCAAACAGGGAGCACCGGGGAGCTGTTTTTT. As protein: CASSQTGSTGELFF.

This clonotype was found many times. The genes are TRBV14 and TRBJ1-2; D is unclear. The CDR3 totals 13 residues. Germline loops: CDR1 SGHDN, CDR2 FVKESK. V lost 2 bases and J 4 bases, leaving 8 bases between the germline ends. CDR3 nucleotide sequence: TGTGCCAGCAGCCAACGTGTTACCTATGGCTACACCTTC. Translating it yields CASSQRVTYGYTF.

This clonotype was recorded many times. V gene TRBV5-1 combines with J gene TRBJ1-1, with D possibly being TRBD1 (5 bases). The CDR3 consists of 15 residues. The germline V and J ends were trimmed by 3 bases and 5 bases, with 17 bases remaining between them. Germline V CDR1 and CDR2: SGHRS, YFSETQ. The CDR3 region is CASSSYGGRETEAFF. The DNA of the CDR3 is TGCGCCAGCAGCTCCTATGGGGGGAGAGAGACTGAAGCTTTCTTT.

The CDR3 spells CASKAGGETQYF. For the CDR3, the DNA is TGTGCCAGCAAGGCGGGGGGGGAGACCCAGTACTTC. The chain recombines TRBV12-3 or TRBV12-4 with TRBJ2-5; the match to TRBD2 covers 9 bases. The CDR3 covers 12 residues. The trim removed 7 bases at V and 5 bases at J, leaving 2 bases unmatched.

This clonotype was picked up many times. The chain links TRBV7-2 to TRBJ1-6; no firm D call. Per germline, CDR1 SGHTA and CDR2 FQGNSA. The CDR3 length is 18 residues. Trimming left V 1 base short and J 0 bases short, with 13 bases between. This CDR3 reads CASSLEDGVSSYNSPLHF. CDR3 DNA sequence: TGTGCCAGCAGCTTAGAGGACGGAGTAAGCTCCTATAATTCACCCCTCCACTTT.

The sample holds many counts of this clonotype. The V and J genes are TRBV28 and TRBJ2-4, with D possibly TRBD1 on 6 matching bases. The CDR3 runs 16 residues. Germline values: CDR1 MDHEN, CDR2 SYDVKM. Trimming stripped 3 bases from V and 1 base from J, with 13 bases between. CDR3 residues: CASSFDPGVAKNIQYF. DNA of the CDR3: TGTGCCAGCAGTTTTGACCCAGGGGTGGCCAAAAACATTCAGTACTTC.

Worth noting for this clonotype: The CDR3 carries no conserved terminal phenylalanine or tryptophan, so it likely arises from a read error. The chain employs TRBV6-5 and TRBJ1-4; no clear D. The germline CDR1 and CDR2 sequences are MNHEY and SVGAGI. The V end lost 2 bases, the J end lost 7 bases, and 14 bases lay between the germline ends. CDR3 length equals 15 residues. The CDR3 bases are TGTGCCAGCAGTTACGGGGTAGGGCGGGGTGAAAAACTGTTTTTA. The encoded protein is CASSYGVGRGEKLFL.

Ten or more counts support this clonotype. CDR3 sequence (DNA): TGTGCCAGCAGCTTAGGGACAGGGGGCCTATCTGGAAACACCATATATTTT. As protein: CASSLGTGGLSGNTIYF. The chain employs TRBV7-2 and TRBJ1-3; 11 bases are a match to TRBD1. CDR1 is SGHTA and CDR2 is FQGNSA in the germline V gene. This CDR3 spans 17 amino acids. Trimming took 1 base from V and 1 from J; bases not matched to a gene: 3.

This clonotype has a handful of counts. This chain connects TRBV3-1 to TRBJ2-1; D may be TRBD2 (6 bases). The V end was cut by 4 bases, the J end by 0 bases, with 10 bases between. This CDR3 has 15 residues. Germline-derived CDR1 and CDR2 are LGHDT and YNNKEL (reference sequence). Written as DNA, the CDR3 is TGTGCCAGCAGCCGGACGACTAGCTCCTACAATGAGCAGTTCTTC. This encodes CASSRTTSSYNEQFF.

V and J are TRBV19 and TRBJ1-5; D is uncertain. Trimming removed 7 bases from V and 5 bases from J, with 15 bases in between. CDR1 and CDR2 (germline): LNHDA, SQIVND (reference sequence). The CDR3 runs 14 residues. The CDR3 reads CASTISRADQPQHF. CDR3 sequence (DNA): TGTGCCAGTACCATTTCTAGGGCTGATCAGCCCCAGCATTTT.

The gene calls are TRBV9 and TRBJ2-7; 7 bases line up with TRBD2. Per germline, CDR1 SGDLS and CDR2 YYNGEE. CDR3 length equals 14 residues. V gave up 0 bases and J gave up 4 bases; unmatched junction bases: 4. The CDR3 sequence: CASSVATGGYEQYF. The DNA for the CDR3 is TGTGCCAGCAGCGTAGCTACGGGAGGTTACGAGCAGTACTTC.

This sequence joins TRBV7-9 and TRBJ2-1; D gene unclear. The CDR3 consists of 14 residues. The V end was cut by 1 base, the J end by 4 bases, with 8 bases between. From germline, CDR1 is SEHNR and CDR2 FQNEAQ (reference sequence). CDR3 sequence: CASSLGALYNEQFF. The DNA for the CDR3 is TGTGCCAGCAGCTTAGGGGCCCTGTACAATGAGCAGTTCTTC.

The table lists this clonotype with many counts. The chain joins TRBV6-5 to TRBJ2-7; TRBD1 matches at 8 bases. CDR1 and CDR2 from the germline V gene are MNHEY and SVGAGI. Unmatched junction bases numbered 8, after V lost 6 bases and J lost 1 base. The CDR3 contains 15 residues. CDR3 loop: CASRKTGEASYEQYF. CDR3 DNA sequence: TGTGCCAGCAGGAAGACAGGGGAGGCATCCTACGAGCAGTACTTC.

This clonotype was seen repeatedly, ten times or more. Here the CDR3 reads CASSEAEGQREDSPLHF. CDR3 sequence (DNA): TGTGCCAGCAGTGAAGCTGAGGGTCAACGTGAGGATTCACCCCTCCACTTT. The chain links TRBV6-1 to TRBJ1-6; D uncertain. The CDR3 has 17 amino acids. Between the trimmed V and J ends, which lost 0 bases and 8 bases, there was a span of 17 bases. In germline, CDR1 is MNHNS, CDR2 SASEGT.

This clonotype was seen ten or more times. This chain links TRBV10-3 with TRBJ2-7; 7 bases map to TRBD2. The CDR3 contains 12 residues. The J segment lost 7 bases and the V segment lost 6 bases, leaving 6 bases of the junction unmatched. CDR1 ENHRY and CDR2 SYGVKD come from the germline V gene. CDR3 sequence reads: CAISGLDGEQYF. The CDR3 DNA follows: TGTGCCATCAGCGGACTAGACGGGGAGCAGTACTTC.

This clonotype was counted at least ten times. The V call is TRBV6-4, the J call TRBJ2-2; possibly TRBD1 or TRBD2 for D (5 bases each). Germline V CDR1 and CDR2: MRHNA, SNTAGT. Between the trimmed V and J ends, which lost 2 bases and 4 bases, there was a span of 5 bases. The CDR3 consists of 13 residues. The CDR3 reads CASSDGGTGELFF. The CDR3 nucleotides read TGTGCCAGCAGTGACGGGGGCACCGGGGAGCTGTTTTTT.

There are a few counts of this clonotype. CDR3 in DNA: TGTGCCAGTAGTGGATACGGGACAGGGTATCGTAGGACAGATACGCAGTATTTT. It specifies CASSGYGTGYRRTDTQYF. The chain uses TRBV19 and TRBJ2-3; 9 positions match TRBD1. Germline V gene lookup returns CDR1 LNHDA and CDR2 SQIVND (reference sequence). This CDR3 is built from 18 residues. J was trimmed by 3 bases and V by 5 bases; bases with no gene match: 15. Combining the CDR3 with reference TRBV19 and TRBJ2-3 gives the whole variable domain DGGITQSPKYLFRKEGQNVTLSCEQNLNHDAMYWYRQDPGQGLRLIYYSQIVNDFQKGDIAEGYSVSREKKESFPLTVTSAQKNPTAFYLCASSGYGTGYRRTDTQYFGPGTRLTVL.

At least ten counts were recorded for this clonotype. The rearrangement uses TRBV12-3 or TRBV12-4 and TRBJ1-5; D perhaps matches TRBD1 (6 bases). The CDR3 consists of 16 residues. V lost 5 bases, J lost 6 bases, and 20 bases lay in between. The CDR3 region is CASSRSREGGGQPQHF. CDR3 in DNA: TGTGCCAGCAGTCGCTCAAGGGAGGGAGGGGGTCAGCCCCAGCATTTT.